This T cell receptor beta chain was recorded in a study of shared clonotypes between healthy human individuals. The wider study: Those who served as donors were a couple of women and three men between the ages of 18 and 49.

The naive CD8 fraction comprised CD45RO-negative cells positively selected for CCR7 and excluded terminally differentiated effector memory CD45RA+ cells. This CDR3 has 16 amino acids. The V gene end was trimmed by 5 bases and the J gene end by 5 bases; junction bases not matched to a gene: 8. Germline CDR1 is SNHLY and CDR2 is FYNNEI. Sequencing was performed with immunoSEQ multiplex PCR; in TCRdb, only in-frame clones are kept and a portion is missing. The data show around 2,000,000 clones, roughly 95% seen once. This sequence was found in a man aged 18 to 30 in good health. The sample consisted of naive CD8+ T cells sorted from blood. The J gene is TRBJ2-5, the V gene TRBV2, with 13 positions matching TRBD2. Written as DNA, the CDR3 is TGTGCCAGCAGTTACGGACTAGCGGGGGTGGTGGAGACCCAGTACTTC. Amino acids: CASSYGLAGVVETQYF.